The 10 T cell receptor beta chains below were found in one sample sequenced in a study of blood T cell repertoires in COVID-19. Profiled with immunoSEQ multiplex PCR; TCRdb holds only in-frame clones, not every one. The sample lists fewer than 350,000 clones, around 87% occurring once. Sequenced sample: peripheral blood. These receptors all come from a woman in her 30s who had recovered from COVID-19.

This clone occurred once. The chain employs TRBV21-1 and TRBJ2-5; the D segment call TRBD2 is taken from the table without a DNA check. TRBV21-1 is a recognized pseudogene. The CDR3 has 17 residues. This CDR3 reads CASSKERIAETRETQYF. The CDR3 DNA reads TGTGCCAGCAGCAAAGAAAGAATAGCGGAAACGAGGGAGACCCAGTACTTC.

The V and J genes are TRBV7-9 and TRBJ2-5; maybe TRBD1 (6 bases). V lost 3 bases and J 7 bases, leaving 12 bases between the germline ends. The germline V gene has CDR1 SEHNR and CDR2 FQNEAQ (reference sequence). CDR3 size: 13 residues. The CDR3 DNA is TGTGCCAGCAGCTTGGACAGCAAGAGGACCCAGTACTTC. Translated: CASSLDSKRTQYF.

The chain recombines TRBV6-2 or TRBV6-3 with TRBJ1-4; D is unresolved. V shed 6 bases and J shed 8 bases, with 19 bases lying between them. Looked up from germline, CDR1 is MNHEY and CDR2 is SVGEGT. The CDR3 contains 15 residues. The CDR3 is CASSNAGVNSEKLFF. In DNA, the CDR3 is TGTGCCAGCAGCAACGCAGGCGTCAACTCGGAAAAACTGTTTTTT.

The DNA of the CDR3 is TGTGCCAGCAGCTCAGAACCAGGTCCCAATCAGCCCCAGCATTTT. Translating it yields CASSSEPGPNQPQHF. The chain recombines TRBV7-9 with TRBJ1-5; D is unclear. This CDR3 region has 15 residues. V was pared by 4 bases and J by 3 bases, with 13 bases between. Per germline, CDR1 SEHNR and CDR2 FQNEAQ (reference sequence).

This clone has a single count. The chain joins TRBV6-2 or TRBV6-3 to TRBJ2-7, with 7 bases lining up with TRBD1. This CDR3 has 16 amino acids. Germline V gives CDR1 MNHEY, CDR2 SVGEGT. V was clipped by 2 bases and J by 0 bases; unmatched bases: 7. CDR3 protein: CASSYNLGQSSYEQYF. The CDR3 DNA is TGTGCCAGCAGTTACAACTTGGGACAGAGCTCCTACGAGCAGTACTTC.

J is TRBJ2-1 and V is TRBV5-5, with a weak D call TRBD2 (5 bases). CDR1 and CDR2 (germline): SGHKS, YYEKEE (reference sequence). V lost 4 bases, J lost 2 bases, and 10 bases lay in between. CDR3 length equals 14 residues. This chain's CDR3 is CASSQEATYNEQFF. The CDR3 nucleotides are TGTGCCAGCAGCCAGGAGGCGACCTACAATGAGCAGTTCTTC.

The V gene is TRBV6-5, the J gene TRBJ2-1, with 7 bases aligning to TRBD1. The CDR3 has 13 amino acids. CDR1 and CDR2 (germline): MNHEY, SVGAGI. After removal of 2 bases from V and 6 bases from J, the junction contained 1 base not matched to a gene. This CDR3 reads CASSYGTANEQFF. The CDR3 bases are TGTGCCAGCAGTTACGGGACAGCCAATGAGCAGTTCTTC.

This rearrangement joins TRBV15 to TRBJ1-5, with D perhaps TRBD1 (5 bases). V was clipped by 3 bases and J by 5 bases, with 8 bases between them. The CDR3 is made up of 13 amino acids. CDR1 is LNHNV and CDR2 is YYDKDF in the germline V gene (reference sequence). CDR3 residues: CATSSQGDQPQHF. The CDR3 DNA sequence: TGTGCCACCAGCAGTCAGGGCGATCAGCCCCAGCATTTT.

The chain links TRBV14 to TRBJ2-3; 7 bases map to TRBD1. CDR3 size: 19 residues. Germline lookup yields CDR1 SGHDN and CDR2 FVKESK. V lost 0 bases to trimming and J lost 4 bases; unmatched junction nucleotides: 16. CDR3 DNA: TGTGCCAGCAGCCAAGAGGCGGAGCGCGGTCGACAGGGTTCAGATACGCAGTATTTT. This gives the protein CASSQEAERGRQGSDTQYF. The complete variable domain, with remaining parts taken from reference TRBV14 and TRBJ2-3, reads EAGVTQFPSHSVIEKGQTVTLRCDPISGHDNLYWYRRVMGKEIKFLLHFVKESKQDESGMPNNRFLAERTGGTYSTLKVQPAELEDSGVYFCASSQEAERGRQGSDTQYFGPGTRLTVL.

This clone showed up just once. J is TRBJ2-1 and V is TRBV6-1; D is perhaps TRBD2 (7 bases). CDR3 length equals 16 residues. The ends were cut back, 0 bases at V and 7 bases at J, with 16 bases in the middle. Germline V lookup: CDR1 MNHNS, CDR2 SASEGT. The CDR3, as DNA: TGTGCCAGCAGTGAAGCAGGGGGGGCCACTAGGAATGAGCAGTTCTTC. This gives the protein CASSEAGGATRNEQFF.